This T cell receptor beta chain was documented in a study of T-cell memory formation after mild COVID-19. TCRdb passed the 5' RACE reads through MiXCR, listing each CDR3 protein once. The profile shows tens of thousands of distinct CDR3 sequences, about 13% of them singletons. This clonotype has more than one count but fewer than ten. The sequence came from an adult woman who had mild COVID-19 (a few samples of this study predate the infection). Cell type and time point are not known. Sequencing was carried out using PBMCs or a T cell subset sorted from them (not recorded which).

In DNA form, the CDR3 reads TGTGCCAGCAGCTCCCGGGGGAGCCCTAACTATGGCTACACCTTC. Protein product: CASSSRGSPNYGYTF. The chain joins TRBV3-1 to TRBJ1-2, with D tentatively TRBD1 (5 bases). The CDR3 consists of 15 residues. Germline V CDR1 and CDR2: LGHDT, YNNKEL (reference sequence). With 5 bases removed from V and 0 bases from J, the gap between germline ends came to 13 bases.